These 2 T cell receptor beta chains came from one sample sequenced in a study of T-cell memory formation after mild COVID-19. MiXCR, applied by TCRdb to the 5' RACE reads, yields one record per CDR3 protein. The table lists about half a million distinct CDR3 sequences, roughly 20% of them singletons. Source material: PBMCs or a T cell subset sorted from them (not recorded which). These receptors were obtained from an adult woman who had mild COVID-19 (a few samples of this study predate the infection). Cell type and time point are not known.

The chain's CDR3 is CSAEWGEAHEQYF. The CDR3 bases are TGCAGTGCCGAATGGGGAGAGGCCCACGAGCAGTACTTC. This chain uses TRBV20-1 with TRBJ2-7; tentatively, D is TRBD2 (5 bases). CDR1 and CDR2 from the germline V gene are DFQATT and SNEGSKA (reference sequence). This CDR3 region has 13 residues. V lost 6 bases to trimming and J lost 5 bases, with 17 bases between them.

This chain joins TRBV5-4 and TRBJ2-2; a possible D gene is TRBD1 (6 bases). V was cut by 4 bases and J by 0 bases, with 13 bases left in between. Per germline, CDR1 SGHNT and CDR2 YYREEE (reference sequence). This CDR3 has 16 amino acids. The CDR3 nucleotides are TGTGCCAGCAGCCTAACCGGGACAACGAACACCGGGGAGCTGTTTTTT. Translated, it gives CASSLTGTTNTGELFF.